What follows are 24 T cell receptor beta chains derived from one specimen sequenced in a study of regulatory T cells in long-lasting Graves disease. This sample's time point: persistent/refractory GD, antithyroid drugs over 5 years with positive TRAb. Construction of the TCR library relied on RNA isolated from PBMCs. Combining iRepertoire HTBI primers with Arm-PCR of CDR3 regions, the authors built TCR beta libraries. TCRdb reprocessed the multiplex PCR reads via MiXCR and lists one record per CDR3 protein. This sample has about 340,000 distinct CDR3 sequences, with around 19% found just once. The input for sequencing was peripheral blood mononuclear cells (PBMCs), taken when the disease was refractory, from a patient treated with antithyroid drugs. The source of these receptors is a female donor with Graves disease.

This clonotype was recorded at least ten times. This rearrangement joins TRBV28 to TRBJ1-1; the D is unclear. This CDR3 region has 14 residues. The ends were cut back, 5 bases at V and 0 bases at J, with 10 bases in the middle. Germline assignment: CDR1 MDHEN and CDR2 SYDVKM. The chain's CDR3 is CASSVPTLNTEAFF. DNA for the CDR3: TGTGCCAGCAGTGTCCCTACTTTGAACACTGAAGCTTTCTTT.

The chain couples TRBV28 to TRBJ2-1; D gene uncertain. This CDR3 region has 13 residues. In germline, CDR1 is MDHEN, CDR2 SYDVKM. Trimming stripped 2 bases from V and 6 bases from J, with 8 bases between. CDR3 DNA: TGTGCCAGCAGTTTAGTATCAGGCAATGAGCAGTTCTTC. It codes for CASSLVSGNEQFF.

The sample holds a few counts of this clonotype. A much bigger clone sits one base away, suggesting this may be a read error. The rearrangement links TRBV2 to TRBJ2-5; 7 bases line up with TRBD1. The V and J ends lost 11 bases and 5 bases, in that order; junction bases with no gene match: 14. CDR1 and CDR2 from the germline V gene are SNHLY and FYNNEI. CDR3 size: 14 residues. The CDR3 here is CAGTRQGREETQYF. The CDR3 DNA sequence: TGTGCCGGCACCAGACAGGGAAGGGAGGAGACCCAGTACTTC.

The rearrangement joins TRBV7-8 to TRBJ1-3; the D gene is possibly TRBD1 (5 bases). CDR1 and CDR2 from the germline V gene are SGHVS and FQNEAQ. This CDR3 is built from 16 residues. V was shortened by 3 bases and J by 2 bases, with 14 bases between the two germline ends. Here the CDR3 reads CASSFYRDGTGNTIYF. In nucleotides, the CDR3 is TGTGCCAGCAGCTTTTATCGGGACGGGACTGGAAACACCATATATTTT.

Here the CDR3 reads CAISEYEGTEAFF. CDR3 sequence (DNA): TGTGCCATCAGTGAGTACGAGGGGACTGAAGCTTTCTTT. The chain employs TRBV10-3 and TRBJ1-1; D may be TRBD1 (5 bases). This CDR3 region has 13 residues. Germline values: CDR1 ENHRY, CDR2 SYGVKD. V was shortened by 1 base and J by 5 bases, with 8 bases between the two germline ends.

This clonotype has only a few counts. This chain joins TRBV12-3 or TRBV12-4 and TRBJ2-1; 7 positions agree with TRBD1. The CDR3 spans 14 residues. J lost 7 bases, V lost 7 bases, and 10 bases had no gene match. The CDR3 DNA reads TGTGCCAGCACCCGAGACAGGGAGAATAATGAGCAGTTCTTC. Translating gives CASTRDRENNEQFF.

A note on this clonotype: This sequence may be a read error, since a much larger clone differs from it by one base. V is TRBV28 and J is TRBJ2-7, with D possibly being TRBD1 or TRBD2 (7 bases each). The CDR3 consists of 14 residues. From germline, CDR1 is MDHEN and CDR2 SYDVKM. Deletions cut 6 bases from V and 3 bases from J, with 15 bases between. For the CDR3, the DNA is TGTGCCAGCAGGGGCAGGGGGGGGGTCTACGAGCAGTACTTC. It yields the protein CASRGRGGVYEQYF.

This clonotype was recorded at least ten times. CDR3 in DNA: TGTGCCTGGAGTGCCGGGGACAGCGGAAATTCACCCCTCCACTTT. Its translation: CAWSAGDSGNSPLHF. The chain is built from TRBV30 and TRBJ1-6, with 7 bases identical to TRBD1. Germline V lookup: CDR1 GTSNPN, CDR2 SVGIG (reference sequence). The CDR3 extends over 15 amino acids. J gave up 7 bases and V 1 base, and 7 bases lay outside the gene matches.

This clonotype was picked up one time. It differs at one base from a far larger clone, so likely a read error. The chain links TRBV6-2 or TRBV6-3 to TRBJ2-5; 10 bases match TRBD2. Germline CDR1 MNHEY, CDR2 SVGEGT. V shed 5 bases, J shed 0 bases, and the junction held 6 bases outside the gene matches. This CDR3 comprises 16 residues. The CDR3 DNA follows: TGTGCCAGCAGTGAACCCCTAGCGGGGGACCAAGAGACCCAGTACTTC. Its translation: CASSEPLAGDQETQYF.

There are a few counts of this clonotype. The chain uses TRBV24-1 and TRBJ2-3; D not certain. Germline CDR1 KGHDR, CDR2 SFDVKD. V lost 5 bases and J lost 10, with 12 bases in between. The CDR3 loop spans 12 amino acids. The CDR3 DNA reads as TGTGCCACCAGTGGCGTACGAAGGGCGCAGTATTTT. This translates into CATSGVRRAQYF.

CDR3 in amino acids: CASSPVRGYNEQFF. CDR3 nucleotides: TGTGCCAGCAGTCCCGTACGGGGATACAATGAGCAGTTCTTC. The chain uses TRBV6-1 and TRBJ2-1; tentatively, D is TRBD2 (5 bases). V was clipped by 5 bases and J by 4 bases, with 12 bases between them. The CDR3 length is 14 residues. Germline CDR1 MNHNS, CDR2 SASEGT.

This clonotype showed up just a few times. The chain carries TRBV6-1 and TRBJ2-2, with 8 bases fitting TRBD1. The CDR3 sequence is 14 residues long. In germline, CDR1 is MNHNS, CDR2 SASEGT. The junction had 5 bases not matched to a gene; V was cut back by 7 bases and J by 4 bases. CDR3 sequence: CASMPDRATGELFF. CDR3 bases: TGTGCCAGCATGCCGGACAGGGCCACCGGGGAGCTGTTTTTT.

On this clonotype: It is likely a read error, because the conserved phenylalanine at the end of the CDR3 is missing. The rearrangement joins TRBV25-1 to TRBJ1-1; 8 nucleotides line up with TRBD1. The V gene end was trimmed by 5 bases and the J gene end by 6 bases; junction bases not matched to a gene: 2. CDR3 length: 12 amino acids. Germline CDR1 and CDR2: MGHDK and SYGVNS. In DNA form, the CDR3 reads TGTGCCAGCAGTCAGGGGGCGGCTGAAGCTTTCCTT. Amino acid sequence: CASSQGAAEAFL.

This clonotype was found many times. Here the CDR3 reads CASSFGGETQYF. The CDR3 DNA reads TGTGCCAGCAGCTTCGGGGGGGAGACCCAGTACTTC. This chain links TRBV5-4 with TRBJ2-5; 7 positions agree with TRBD2. Germline CDR1 SGHNT, CDR2 YYREEE (reference sequence). V lost 2 bases, J lost 5 bases, and 0 bases stayed unmatched. The CDR3 is made up of 12 amino acids. The full variable domain, completed using reference TRBV5-4 and TRBJ2-5, is ETGVTQSPTHLIKTRGQQVTLRCSSQSGHNTVSWYQQALGQGPQFIFQYYREEENGRGNFPPRFSGLQFPNYSSELNVNALELDDSALYLCASSFGGETQYFGPGTRLLVL.

This clonotype was found many times. J is TRBJ1-1 and V is TRBV10-3, with D hard to call. Germline V CDR1 and CDR2: ENHRY, SYGVKD. With 3 bases removed from V and 2 bases from J, the gap between germline ends came to 13 bases. The CDR3 sequence is 15 residues long. The CDR3 loop is CAISDADGYNTEAFF. The DNA for the CDR3 is TGTGCCATCAGTGACGCGGACGGCTACAACACTGAAGCTTTCTTT.

The table lists this clonotype with many counts. This chain connects TRBV12-3 or TRBV12-4 to TRBJ2-7, with a tentative D call TRBD1 (6 bases). This CDR3 is 17 amino acids long. The germline V and J ends were trimmed by 6 bases and 7 bases, with 28 bases remaining between them. CDR3 nucleotide sequence: TGTGCCAGCAGCTTCGGCGGTTTCCAGGGGCCCCTTCCGGAGCAGTACTTC. It yields the protein CASSFGGFQGPLPEQYF.

This clonotype was counted many times. This chain uses TRBV20-1 with TRBJ2-7; 9 nucleotides agree with TRBD2. V lost 4 bases to trimming and J lost 6 bases; unmatched junction nucleotides: 10. The germline CDR1 and CDR2 sequences are DFQATT and SNEGSKA (reference sequence). This CDR3 comprises 14 residues. The CDR3 DNA follows: TGCAGTGCTACTGGCGGGGGGGCCGGGAGCGAGCAGTACTTC. Protein: CSATGGGAGSEQYF.

Concerning this clonotype: A read error may account for a junction end that differs from germline. The chain couples TRBV9 to TRBJ1-1; D gene uncertain. CDR1 and CDR2 (germline): SGDLS, YYNGEE. This CDR3 spans 14 amino acids. CDR3: CASGVESRDTEAFF. CDR3 in DNA: TGTGCCAGCGGCGTAGAGAGCCGGGACACTGAAGCTTTCTTT.

This clonotype has only a few counts. The V gene is TRBV7-8, the J gene TRBJ2-7; TRBD1 agrees at 7 bases. The V gene end was trimmed by 5 bases and the J gene end by 2 bases; junction bases not matched to a gene: 9. Per germline, CDR1 SGHVS and CDR2 FQNEAQ. This CDR3 spans 15 amino acids. Here the CDR3 reads CASSPREGAPYEQYF. CDR3 DNA: TGTGCCAGCAGCCCCCGCGAGGGGGCCCCCTACGAGCAGTACTTC.

The V call is TRBV11-2, the J call TRBJ1-1; D is perhaps TRBD1 (5 bases). The CDR3 length is 13 residues. From germline, CDR1 is SGHAT and CDR2 FQNNGV. V lost 8 bases, J lost 2 bases, and 12 bases lay in between. The CDR3 spells CASQRQFNTEAFF. For the CDR3, the DNA is TGTGCCAGCCAAAGACAGTTTAACACTGAAGCTTTCTTT.

In the case of this clonotype: This may come from a read error, since a much larger clone is one base off. This sequence joins TRBV24-1 and TRBJ1-6; no reliable D call. Germline V gene lookup returns CDR1 KGHDR and CDR2 SFDVKD. This CDR3 region has 14 residues. The CDR3: CTTSDSSRLSPLHF. CDR3 sequence (DNA): TGTACCACCAGTGATTCTTCCCGACTTTCACCCCTCCACTTT.

Concerning this clonotype: One base away lies a much larger clone, so this may be a sequencing read error. The rearrangement uses TRBV12-3 or TRBV12-4 and TRBJ2-2; D gene unclear. This CDR3 has 14 residues. V lost 2 bases, J lost 4 bases, and 8 bases lay in between. In DNA, the CDR3 is TGTGCCAGCAGTTTACTGGGTTCCACCGGGGAGCTGTTTTTT. As protein: CASSLLGSTGELFF.

The rearrangement links TRBV19 to TRBJ1-5; a possible D gene is TRBD1 (5 bases). CDR3 length: 14 residues. Per germline, CDR1 LNHDA and CDR2 SQIVND (reference sequence). V was clipped by 3 bases and J by 7 bases, with 13 bases between them. The CDR3 is CASSILGVRQPQHF. CDR3 nucleotides: TGTGCCAGTAGTATTCTGGGGGTTCGGCAGCCCCAGCATTTT.

This clonotype has ten or more counts. The rearrangement joins TRBV7-8 to TRBJ2-7, with a tentative D call TRBD1 (5 bases). The CDR3 has 13 amino acids. CDR1 is SGHVS, CDR2 FQNEAQ, per germline. The V end lost 1 base, the J end lost 4 bases, and 8 bases lay between the germline ends. CDR3 sequence (DNA): TGTGCCAGCAGCTTAGGGACACATTACGAGCAGTACTTC. It encodes CASSLGTHYEQYF.